The 7 T cell receptor beta chains listed next were all sequenced from one sample in a study of blood T cell repertoires in COVID-19 (dated by TCRdb to between 2020 and 2021). The method was the immunoSEQ multiplex PCR assay. Imported from immuneACCESS, the table was reduced by TCRdb to in-frame sequences with V and J called. These copies leave out some clones; in studies compared against another copy, an unresolved V gene accounts for under half, and the cause of the remainder is not known. The sample includes approximately 71,000 clones, with about 88% observed a single time. The ten largest clones represent approximately 5.5% of the sample. The sequenced material came from peripheral blood. The receptors originated from a human donor in a cohort sampled during active COVID-19.

This chain uses TRBV5-4 with TRBJ1-6; TRBD1 matches at 11 bases. Germline lookup yields CDR1 SGHNT and CDR2 YYREEE (reference sequence). This CDR3 is built from 16 residues. J lost 7 bases, V lost 5 bases, and 8 bases had no gene match. CDR3 in DNA: TGTGCCAGCAGGGCGGGACAGGGGGTAACGAATTCACCCCTCCACTTT. Residues: CASRAGQGVTNSPLHF.

This clone appeared a few times. The chain joins TRBV18 to TRBJ1-3; 7 bases are a match to TRBD1. Germline CDR1 reads KGHSH; CDR2 reads LQKENI. Trimming cost V 3 bases and J 2 bases; bases outside gene matches: 7. The CDR3 has 16 amino acids. This CDR3 reads CASSPLGTGAGNTIYF. In DNA, the CDR3 is TGTGCCAGCTCACCCCTAGGTACAGGGGCTGGAAACACCATATATTTT.

The rearrangement joins TRBV7-9 to TRBJ2-3; 9 bases map to TRBD2. The CDR3 sequence is 16 residues long. Germline values: CDR1 SEHNR, CDR2 FQNEAQ (reference sequence). With V trimmed by 3 bases and J by 2 bases, 6 bases remained unmatched. DNA for the CDR3: TGTGCCAGCAGCTTCTTTATAGCGGGAGCCACAGATACGCAGTATTTT. It is translated as CASSFFIAGATDTQYF.

The rearrangement uses TRBV6-2 or TRBV6-3 and TRBJ2-7, with D perhaps TRBD2 (6 bases). The CDR3 runs to 13 residues. Trimming removed 2 bases at V and 3 bases at J, with 8 bases between. Per the germline V gene, CDR1 is MNHEY and CDR2 is SVGEGT. This chain's CDR3 is CASSYEEGYEQYF. The CDR3 nucleotides read TGTGCCAGCAGTTACGAGGAGGGCTACGAGCAGTACTTC.

The V call is TRBV5-6, the J call TRBJ2-4; TRBD1 agrees at 7 bases. The J segment lost 8 bases and the V segment lost 4 bases, leaving 6 bases of the junction unmatched. The CDR3 length is 13 residues. The germline V gene encodes CDR1 SGHDT and CDR2 YYEEEE. Here the CDR3 DNA reads TGTGCCAGCAGCAAGGACAGGAAGTACATTCAGTACTTC. Translating gives CASSKDRKYIQYF.

This chain's CDR3 is CASSVNRQETQYF. In DNA, the CDR3 is TGTGCCAGCAGTGTTAACAGACAAGAGACCCAGTACTTC. The chain uses TRBV2 and TRBJ2-5; no clear D gene. The CDR3 sequence is 13 residues long. Trimming cost V 4 bases and J 2 bases, with 8 bases left between them. CDR1 and CDR2 (germline): SNHLY, FYNNEI.

The rearrangement uses TRBV19 and TRBJ1-4; D remains ambiguous. V lost 5 bases, J lost 8 bases, and 21 bases lay in between. The CDR3 is 16 residues long. In germline, CDR1 is LNHDA, CDR2 SQIVND (reference sequence). CDR3 loop: CASSPLPGRGGEKLFF. The CDR3 coding sequence is TGTGCCAGTAGTCCCCTCCCTGGCCGTGGAGGGGAAAAACTGTTTTTT.